Listed below are T cell receptor beta chains from one sample, sequenced in a study of technical replicates of blood from a handful of donors. The method was immunoSEQ multiplex PCR; TCRdb's version includes in-frame clones alone and lacks a portion of them. Altogether approximately 73,000 clones are present, 95% being singletons, with the ten largest covering 0.25%. The sample taken for sequencing was T cells isolated from PBMCs. These receptors all stem from a human donor in good health. The CDR3 runs from the conserved cysteine through the conserved F or W. A D gene is named only where the DNA matches it firmly. Clone size is given for some rows only: seen once, a few or many times, or a class if the clone is expanded.

abundance	j_gene	v_gene	d_gene	CDR3nt	CDR3aa
-	TRBJ2-1	TRBV5-1	TRBD2	TGCGCCAGCAGCTTGGCCGGGGGACTAGAGCAGTTCTTC	CASSLAGGLEQFF
-	TRBJ2-7	TRBV29-1	TRBD1	TGCAGCGTCCCAGGACAGGGTTTGGAAGAGCAGTACTTC	CSVPGQGLEEQYF
-	TRBJ1-2	TRBV4-2	-	TGTGCCAGCAGCCAAGCACAGGGAAATGGCTACACCTTC	CASSQAQGNGYTF
-	TRBJ2-7	TRBV5-1	TRBD1	TGCGCCAGCAGCGAGACAGGGGTCCTCTACGAGCAGTACTTC	CASSETGVLYEQYF
-	TRBJ1-2	TRBV29-1	-	TGCAGCGTTGAAAGGGCAGGGGTCCAAAACTATGGCTACACCTTC	CSVERAGVQNYGYTF
once	TRBJ1-2	TRBV2	TRBD1	TGTGCCAGCAGTCCTCGACAGGGGGGCTATGGCTACACCTTC	CASSPRQGGYGYTF
-	TRBJ1-3	TRBV7-9	-	TGTGCCAGCAGCTCAAACCCCGGAGGGCAGGAGCCTATGCGGAACACCATATATTTT	CASSSNPGGQEPMRNTIYF
-	TRBJ1-2	TRBV2	-	TGTGCCAGCGGACAGCACTATGGCTACACCTTC	CASGQHYGYTF
-	TRBJ2-2	TRBV6-1	-	TGTGCCAGCAGTCGGACTTTATCGAACACCGGGGAGCTGTTTTTT	CASSRTLSNTGELFF
-	TRBJ2-7	TRBV28	TRBD1	TGTGCCAGCAGTTTACCGGGACAGCCGATTTCCTACGAGCAGTACTTC	CASSLPGQPISYEQYF
-	TRBJ2-2	TRBV15	TRBD1	TGTGCCACCTCCAGGCGGACAGGGGACACCGGGGAGCTGTTTTTT	CATSRRTGDTGELFF
once	TRBJ1-4	TRBV12-5	-	TGTGCTAGTGGTTTACAGGGTAATGAAAAACTGTTTTTT	CASGLQGNEKLFF
-	TRBJ2-5	TRBV29-1	-	TGCAGCGTTCGGGTAGCAGAGACCCAGTACTTC	CSVRVAETQYF
-	TRBJ1-1	TRBV6-1	-	TGTGCCAGCAGTGAAATCCCCGGCGGGGGATCCCCCCAAATTACTGAAGCTTTCTTT	CASSEIPGGGSPQITEAFF
-	TRBJ2-7	TRBV27	-	TGTGCCAGCAGTTTATCGAACAGGGTGGTTTACGAGCAGTACTTC	CASSLSNRVVYEQYF
-	TRBJ1-5	TRBV30	-	TGTGCCTGGGGGCGGGAGGGGAATCAGCCCCAGCATTTT	CAWGREGNQPQHF
once	TRBJ1-1	TRBV7-9	TRBD1	TGTGCCAGCAGTACAGGGGGCTTAGGTGAAGCTTTCTTT	CASSTGGLGEAFF
-	TRBJ1-1	TRBV18	-	TGTGCCAGCTCACTAGACCGGGACAAAACTTACGCTTTCTTT	CASSLDRDKTYAFF
-	TRBJ2-7	TRBV6-5	TRBD2	TGTGCCAGCATCGCGGCGGGGGGCACCTACGAGCAGTACTTC	CASIAAGGTYEQYF
-	TRBJ2-7	TRBV5-1	TRBD2	TGCGCCAGCAGCTTGACTAGCGGGAGTGGTGAGCAGTACTTC	CASSLTSGSGEQYF
-	TRBJ2-5	TRBV28	TRBD2	TGTGCCAGCAGTTTTAGCGGGAGGGAAGAGACCCAGTACTTC	CASSFSGREETQYF
-	TRBJ2-7	TRBV4-1	-	TGCGCCAGCAGCCAACACAGGGAATCCTACGAGCAGTACTTC	CASSQHRESYEQYF
-	TRBJ2-1	TRBV5-1	TRBD2	TGCGCCAGCAGTTTGGGGACTAGCGGGGGAGACGAGCAGTTCTTC	CASSLGTSGGDEQFF
-	TRBJ2-2	TRBV4-1	-	TGCGCCAGCAGCCAAGAACATCCCGCAGCGAACACCGGGGAGCTGTTTTTT	CASSQEHPAANTGELFF
-	TRBJ1-3	TRBV28	-	TGTGCCAGCAGTTTCGGGGGGCGCGGAAACACCATATATTTT	CASSFGGRGNTIYF
once	TRBJ2-7	TRBV28	-	TGTGCCAGCAGTTTACCTGTTCGCGAGCAGTACTTC	CASSLPVREQYF
once	TRBJ2-4	TRBV27	-	TGTGCCAGCAGCCCAGGGGCGCAAAACATTCAGTACTTC	CASSPGAQNIQYF
-	TRBJ2-7	TRBV25-1	TRBD1	TGTGCCAGCAGTGAACCTCCGAAGGGGGCGCGGGTCGAGCAGTACTTC	CASSEPPKGARVEQYF
-	TRBJ1-1	TRBV9	-	TGTGCCAGCAGCGTAGGTACGTCTATGAACACTGAAGCTTTCTTT	CASSVGTSMNTEAFF
-	TRBJ2-1	TRBV5-1	-	TGCGCCAGCAGCTTGGCGGCAGGGCTATACAATGAGCAGTTCTTC	CASSLAAGLYNEQFF
-	TRBJ2-3	TRBV5-1	TRBD2	TGCGCCAGCAGCCGGGGACTAGCGGGAGAGGAGGATACGCAGTATTTT	CASSRGLAGEEDTQYF
-	TRBJ2-7	TRBV6-5	TRBD1	TGTGCCAGCAGGGACAGGGCGAACGAGCAGTACTTC	CASRDRANEQYF
-	TRBJ1-1	TRBV9	TRBD1	TGTGCCAGCAGTGAAGGGGGCGCAGGGAACACTGAAGCTTTCTTT	CASSEGGAGNTEAFF
-	TRBJ2-5	TRBV7-9	TRBD1	TGTGCCAGCAGCTTCGGACAGGGGGTTCAAGAGACCCAGTACTTC	CASSFGQGVQETQYF
-	TRBJ2-7	TRBV9	TRBD2	TGTGCCAGCAGCGGTGGACTAGCGGGCTCCTACGAGCAGTACTTC	CASSGGLAGSYEQYF
-	TRBJ1-6	TRBV5-4	-	TGTGCCAGCCGCCACGGAAGGGGAAGTCGTGATAATTCACCCCTCCACTTT	CASRHGRGSRDNSPLHF
once	TRBJ1-3	TRBV21-1	-	TGTGCCAGCAGCAAGGGACAAGGCGCTGGTGCTCTGTCTGGAAACACCATATATTTT	CASSKGQGAGALSGNTIYF
-	TRBJ1-1	TRBV4-2	-	TGTGCCAGCAGCGGCCGACAGGACATGAACACTGAAGCTTTCTTT	CASSGRQDMNTEAFF
-	TRBJ2-7	TRBV2	TRBD2	TGTGCCAGCACGGTAGCGGGAGGCCGGGGTTGGGAGCAGTACTTC	CASTVAGGRGWEQYF
-	TRBJ2-7	TRBV2	TRBD1	TGTGCCAGCAGGAGGAGGACAGGGTCTTCCTCCTACGAGCAGTACTTC	CASRRRTGSSSYEQYF
-	TRBJ1-1	TRBV9	-	TGTGCCAGCAGCGTAGCCGGGGAGAACACTGAAGCTTTCTTT	CASSVAGENTEAFF
-	TRBJ2-7	TRBV28	TRBD2	TGTGCCAGCAGTTTAATCGGGGTAGCGGGGACCTACGAGCAGTACTTC	CASSLIGVAGTYEQYF
-	TRBJ2-7	TRBV4-1	TRBD1	TGCGCCAGCAGCCAAGGGCAGGGGGACTACGAGCAGTACTTC	CASSQGQGDYEQYF
-	TRBJ2-2	TRBV28	TRBD2	TGTGCCAGCAGACTGACGCCAGCGGGAGGGCCTTCGGCCGGGGAGCTGTTTTTT	CASRLTPAGGPSAGELFF
once	TRBJ1-1	TRBV7-3	-	TGTGCCAGCAGCCAACACGCTGGGGGGGCTGAAGCTTTCTTT	CASSQHAGGAEAFF
-	TRBJ2-5	TRBV19	-	TGTGCCAGTAGTAGCGGACAAGAGACCCAGTACTTC	CASSSGQETQYF
-	TRBJ2-1	TRBV6-1	-	TGTGCCAGCAGTGTTCGGGCCGCGGGCAATGAGCAGTTCTTC	CASSVRAAGNEQFF
-	TRBJ1-1	TRBV6-5	TRBD1	TGTGCCAGCAGGGCAGGGGGGATGAACACTGAAGCTTTCTTT	CASRAGGMNTEAFF
-	TRBJ2-1	TRBV5-1	TRBD2	TGCGCCAGCAGCTTGGGTTTTAGCGGGGGGTACAATGAGCAGTTCTTC	CASSLGFSGGYNEQFF
-	TRBJ2-1	TRBV5-1	-	TGCGCCAGCAGGTCGACTACCAATGAGCAGTTCTTC	CASRSTTNEQFF
-	TRBJ2-7	TRBV21-1	-	TGTGCCAGCCGAACTAGCGGGATTCCCTACGAGCAGTACTTC	CASRTSGIPYEQYF
-	TRBJ2-7	TRBV7-6	TRBD2	TGTGCCAGCAGCTTAGGCGGGGGGGTCACCTACGAGCAGTACTTC	CASSLGGGVTYEQYF
few	TRBJ1-1	TRBV4-1	-	TGCGCCAGCGCCCTCGAGGGGAACACTGAAGCTTTCTTT	CASALEGNTEAFF
-	TRBJ1-3	TRBV27	TRBD1	TGTGCCAGCAGTTTACAGGGGGCGGTCGGAAACACCATATATTTT	CASSLQGAVGNTIYF
-	TRBJ2-3	TRBV28	-	TGTGCCAGCAGCAACCCGCCCGGGAATACGCAGTATTTT	CASSNPPGNTQYF
-	TRBJ1-2	TRBV19	-	TGTGCCAGTAGCCAGGCCAGGGATGGCTACACCTTC	CASSQARDGYTF
-	TRBJ2-7	TRBV4-2	-	TGTGCCAGCAGCCAATTAACAGGGTTGGATAGTTCCTACGAGCAGTACTTC	CASSQLTGLDSSYEQYF